These 28 T cell receptor beta chains came from one sample sequenced in a study of blood T cell repertoires in COVID-19. The data were produced by immunoSEQ multiplex PCR, yet TCRdb's version contains in-frame clones alone and is incomplete. This table has under 250,000 clones, around 83% appearing once. The specimen was peripheral blood. The source is a man in his forties or fifties with active or convalescent COVID-19.

The V call is TRBV7-6, the J call TRBJ1-1, with unresolved D. This CDR3 spans 13 amino acids. The germline CDR1 and CDR2 sequences are SGHVS and FNYEAQ. V lost 5 bases to trimming and J lost 0 bases, with 7 bases between them. The CDR3 DNA follows: TGTGCCAGCAGCCGACTTCTGAACACTGAAGCTTTCTTT. Translating it yields CASSRLLNTEAFF. The full variable domain, its missing parts supplied by reference TRBV7-6 and TRBJ1-1, is GAGVSQSPRYKVTKRGQDVALRCDPISGHVSLYWYRQALGQGPEFLTYFNYEAQQDKSGLPNDRFSAERPEGSISTLTIQRTEQRDSAMYRCASSRLLNTEAFFGQGTRLTVV.

The J gene is TRBJ1-1, the V gene TRBV5-6; D possibly corresponds to TRBD1 (5 bases). The CDR3 runs 16 residues. Trimming removed 0 bases from V and 4 bases from J, with 16 bases in between. Germline V gives CDR1 SGHDT, CDR2 YYEEEE. The CDR3 nucleotides read TGTGCCAGCAGCTTGGGGGGCAGGGCTGGTGGCACTGAAGCTTTCTTT. Protein: CASSLGGRAGGTEAFF.

Turning to this clone: At one of its ends the junction is not consistent with the germline gene, which may arise from a read error. This chain connects TRBV7-7 to TRBJ2-2; a possible D gene is TRBD1 (5 bases). Per germline, CDR1 SSHAT and CDR2 FNYEAQ (reference sequence). CDR3 length: 16 amino acids. CDR3 in DNA: TGTGCTAGCAGCTTAGCTCCGTGGGGCAGTCCCGGGGAGCTGTTTTTT. It is translated as CASSLAPWGSPGELFF.

The CDR3 sequence: CASSPTQDTEAFF. In DNA, the CDR3 is TGTGCCAGCTCACCGACCCAGGACACTGAAGCTTTCTTT. The chain carries TRBV18 and TRBJ1-1; D gene unclear. The CDR3 is made up of 13 amino acids. The germline V gene encodes CDR1 KGHSH and CDR2 LQKENI. V was trimmed by 3 bases and J by 3 bases, leaving 8 bases between them. The full variable domain, rest sourced from reference TRBV18 and TRBJ1-1, is NAGVMQNPRHLVRRRGQEARLRCSPMKGHSHVYWYRQLPEEGLKFMVYLQKENIIDESGMPKERFSAEFPKEGPSILRIQQVVRGDSAAYFCASSPTQDTEAFFGQGTRLTVV.

The chain joins TRBV19 to TRBJ2-7; 10 bases line up with TRBD1. Trimming cost V 5 bases and J 4 bases; bases outside gene matches: 5. This CDR3 region has 14 residues. Germline CDR1 is LNHDA and CDR2 is SQIVND (reference sequence). DNA for the CDR3: TGTGCCAGTAGTTTACGGACAGGGGGTTACGAGCAGTACTTC. This gives the protein CASSLRTGGYEQYF.

Ten or more counts support this clone. V gene TRBV6-5 combines with J gene TRBJ1-1, with D unresolved. CDR3 length: 15 amino acids. The V end lost 7 bases, the J end lost 2 bases, and 17 bases lay between the germline ends. Germline CDR1 reads MNHEY; CDR2 reads SVGAGI. This chain's CDR3 is CASNPLGGVNTEAFF. The CDR3, as DNA: TGTGCCAGCAACCCGCTTGGCGGGGTAAACACTGAAGCTTTCTTT.

The chain links TRBV7-9 to TRBJ2-5; a weak D match, TRBD1 (5 bases). The germline CDR1 and CDR2 sequences are SEHNR and FQNEAQ (reference sequence). The length of the CDR3 is 15 residues. V lost 5 bases and J 5 bases, leaving 18 bases between the germline ends. The CDR3 loop is CASSLGNLGVETQYF. The CDR3 DNA is TGTGCCAGCAGCCTGGGGAATCTAGGGGTCGAGACCCAGTACTTC.

This chain uses TRBV7-9 with TRBJ1-2; D is undetermined. The germline V gene has CDR1 SEHNR and CDR2 FQNEAQ (reference sequence). V was shortened by 5 bases and J by 4 bases, with 8 bases between the two germline ends. The CDR3 has 12 amino acids. CDR3 sequence (DNA): TGTGCCAGCAGCCCAGTCGCCTATGGCTACACCTTC. It specifies CASSPVAYGYTF.

This chain joins TRBV6-5 and TRBJ2-1; 8 bases align to TRBD1. The germline CDR1 and CDR2 sequences are MNHEY and SVGAGI. The CDR3 length is 12 residues. The J segment lost 14 bases and the V segment lost 3 bases, leaving 6 bases of the junction unmatched. The CDR3 region has the DNA TGTGCCAGCAGTTATTCCGGGACAGGAGAGTTCTTC. This sequence encodes CASSYSGTGEFF.

The chain employs TRBV29-1 and TRBJ2-7, with TRBD2 matching over 9 bases. The CDR3 loop spans 15 amino acids. J gave up 4 bases and V 4 bases, and 11 bases lay outside the gene matches. The germline gives CDR1 SQVTM, CDR2 ANQGSEA. The CDR3 coding sequence is TGCAGCGTTGGCCCGCGGGGCGGGAGGGAATACGAGCAGTACTTC. Encoded protein: CSVGPRGGREYEQYF.

In DNA, the CDR3 is TGTGCCAGCACTCGACTGCCACTTGTAGATACGCAGTATTTT. Protein product: CASTRLPLVDTQYF. The rearrangement joins TRBV27 to TRBJ2-3; no reliable D call. The CDR3 length is 14 residues. Germline V gives CDR1 MNHEY, CDR2 SMNVEV (reference sequence). V lost 7 bases, J lost 5 bases, and 16 bases lay in between.

Notes on this clone: This sample also contains other DNA sequences that code for the same CDR3. The chain carries TRBV9 and TRBJ2-1, with 15 positions matching TRBD2. V shed 2 bases and J 7 bases; nucleotides not matched to a gene: 1. CDR1 and CDR2 (germline): SGDLS, YYNGEE. This CDR3 has 15 amino acids. CDR3 nucleotides: TGTGCCAGCAGCGTCGGGACTAGCGGGAGGAATGAGCAGTTCTTC. It yields the protein CASSVGTSGRNEQFF.

V is TRBV6-5 and J is TRBJ1-5; perhaps TRBD1 as D (6 bases). V lost 0 bases and J lost 5, with 11 bases in between. CDR1 and CDR2 (germline): MNHEY, SVGAGI. This CDR3 comprises 15 residues. The CDR3 is CASSYSGTLDQPQHF. In DNA form, the CDR3 reads TGTGCCAGCAGTTACTCCGGGACACTGGATCAGCCCCAGCATTTT.

The chain carries TRBV5-1 and TRBJ2-7, with 7 bases fitting TRBD1. This CDR3 spans 14 amino acids. V lost 5 bases and J lost 0; bases outside the gene matches: 5. Germline CDR1 is SGHRS and CDR2 is YFSETQ. In DNA form, the CDR3 reads TGCGCCAGCAGACAGGGGCCGAACTCCTACGAGCAGTACTTC. This codes for CASRQGPNSYEQYF. Full variable domain (missing parts from reference TRBV5-1 and TRBJ2-7): KAGVTQTPRYLIKTRGQQVTLSCSPISGHRSVSWYQQTPGQGLQFLFEYFSETQRNKGNFPGRFSGRQFSNSRSEMNVSTLELGDSALYLCASRQGPNSYEQYFGPGTRLTVT.

The rearrangement uses TRBV18 and TRBJ2-7; 10 bases line up with TRBD1. J was trimmed by 6 bases and V by 3 bases; bases with no gene match: 11. In germline, CDR1 is KGHSH, CDR2 LQKENI. The CDR3 runs to 16 residues. The CDR3 DNA is TGTGCCAGCTCACCCCGGGACAGGGGAAGTCGGGGCGAGCAGTACTTC. It is translated as CASSPRDRGSRGEQYF.

The V and J genes are TRBV16 and TRBJ1-5; D gene unclear. The CDR3 consists of 14 residues. Trimming left V 4 bases short and J 7 bases short, with 14 bases between. Germline V gene data show CDR1 as KGHSY and CDR2 as FQNENV. The CDR3 DNA reads TGTGCCAGCAGCCCAACCAGAGGAAGGCAGCCCCAGCATTTT. It encodes CASSPTRGRQPQHF.

The CDR3 reads CASSMTGVNTEAFF. The CDR3 DNA sequence: TGCGCCAGCAGTATGACAGGGGTAAACACTGAAGCTTTCTTT. The rearrangement joins TRBV10-2 to TRBJ1-1; 8 bases line up with TRBD1. The trim removed 5 bases at V and 2 bases at J, leaving 4 bases unmatched. Germline lookup yields CDR1 WSHSY and CDR2 SAAADI. This CDR3 has 14 residues.

V and J are TRBV4-2 and TRBJ2-1; D might be TRBD2 (7 bases). V dropped 0 bases and J dropped 6 bases, with 15 bases sitting between them. CDR1 and CDR2 (germline): LGHNA, YNFKEQ. The CDR3 has 16 amino acids. CDR3 region: CASSQDHRGGLNEQFF. CDR3 nucleotides: TGTGCCAGCAGCCAAGATCATAGGGGGGGACTCAATGAGCAGTTCTTC.

V usage is TRBV11-2 and J usage is TRBJ2-3, with TRBD2 as a possible D gene (5 bases). This CDR3 spans 16 amino acids. Trimming took off 0 bases at V and 0 bases at J, with 10 bases between the two ends. Germline V lookup: CDR1 SGHAT, CDR2 FQNNGV. The CDR3 DNA reads as TGTGCCAGCAGCTTAGAGCAGCGGCCTAGCACAGATACGCAGTATTTT. Protein sequence: CASSLEQRPSTDTQYF. The full variable domain, rest sourced from reference TRBV11-2 and TRBJ2-3, is EAGVAQSPRYKIIEKRQSVAFWCNPISGHATLYWYQQILGQGPKLLIQFQNNGVVDDSQLPKDRFSAERLKGVDSTLKIQPAKLEDSAVYLCASSLEQRPSTDTQYFGPGTRLTVL.

The V and J genes are TRBV5-1 and TRBJ2-2; 8 bases fit TRBD1. The CDR3 length is 15 residues. From germline, CDR1 is SGHRS and CDR2 YFSETQ. The junction had 6 bases not matched to a gene; V was cut back by 3 bases and J by 5 bases. The CDR3 here is CASSSGQGRTGELFF. CDR3 DNA: TGCGCCAGCAGCTCTGGACAGGGTAGGACCGGGGAGCTGTTTTTT.

This chain connects TRBV5-4 to TRBJ2-7, with 9 nucleotides matching TRBD1. The V and J ends lost 3 bases and 5 bases, in that order; junction bases with no gene match: 6. Germline-derived CDR1 and CDR2 are SGHNT and YYREEE (reference sequence). The CDR3 is 14 residues long. CDR3 amino acids: CASSSKTGGDEQYF. The CDR3 DNA sequence: TGTGCCAGCAGCTCCAAGACAGGGGGAGACGAGCAGTACTTC.

The chain carries TRBV4-1 and TRBJ2-1; a possible D gene is TRBD2 (5 bases). This CDR3 spans 14 amino acids. Germline lookup yields CDR1 MGHRA and CDR2 YSYEKL. V was shortened by 3 bases and J by 9 bases, with 15 bases between the two germline ends. The CDR3 sequence: CASSHVWDGSEQFF. In DNA, the CDR3 is TGCGCCAGCAGCCATGTGTGGGATGGGAGTGAGCAGTTCTTC.

The chain uses TRBV18 and TRBJ1-1, with 7 bases aligning to TRBD1. The CDR3 extends over 16 amino acids. With V trimmed by 4 bases and J by 4 bases, 12 bases remained unmatched. The germline gives CDR1 KGHSH, CDR2 LQKENI. The chain's CDR3 is CASSLTTGLIGTEAFF. Here the CDR3 DNA reads TGTGCCAGCTCACTAACGACAGGGCTTATCGGCACTGAAGCTTTCTTT.

The sample holds many counts of this clone. The chain's CDR3 is CASSLGGDRENTEAFF. CDR3 DNA sequence: TGTGCCAGCAGCTTAGGGGGGGACAGGGAGAACACTGAAGCTTTCTTT. V and J are TRBV7-2 and TRBJ1-1, with TRBD1 matching over 9 bases. With V trimmed by 1 base and J by 1 base, 4 bases remained unmatched. Germline values: CDR1 SGHTA, CDR2 FQGNSA. CDR3 size: 16 residues.

The chain recombines TRBV30 with TRBJ1-5; 12 bases match TRBD1. The CDR3 loop spans 16 amino acids. The germline V gene encodes CDR1 GTSNPN and CDR2 SVGIG (reference sequence). Trimming cost V 2 bases and J 7 bases; bases outside gene matches: 9. The CDR3 sequence is CAWSPQGQGAGQPQHF. CDR3 in DNA: TGTGCCTGGAGTCCCCAGGGACAGGGGGCCGGGCAGCCCCAGCATTTT.

The V gene is TRBV28, the J gene TRBJ1-3; D may be TRBD1 (5 bases). The germline gives CDR1 MDHEN, CDR2 SYDVKM. V shed 9 bases and J shed 4 bases, with 16 bases lying between them. CDR3 size: 14 residues. The CDR3 spells CARTFRVSGNTIYF. CDR3 DNA: TGTGCCAGGACGTTCAGGGTAAGCGGAAACACCATATATTTT.

The chain links TRBV5-1 to TRBJ2-1, with 8 bases matching TRBD2. Looked up from germline, CDR1 is SGHRS and CDR2 is YFSETQ. Germline trimming cut 1 base from V and 8 bases from J; bases unmatched to any gene: 8. The length of the CDR3 is 15 residues. In nucleotides, the CDR3 is TGCGCCAGCAGCTTGAGTGCCGGGAGGGCCGATGAGCAGTTCTTC. Encoded protein: CASSLSAGRADEQFF. The entire variable domain, with the rest obtained from reference TRBV5-1 and TRBJ2-1, is as follows: KAGVTQTPRYLIKTRGQQVTLSCSPISGHRSVSWYQQTPGQGLQFLFEYFSETQRNKGNFPGRFSGRQFSNSRSEMNVSTLELGDSALYLCASSLSAGRADEQFFGPGTRLTVL.

This clone appeared once. The genes are TRBV4-1 and TRBJ2-7; 11 positions match TRBD2. The germline V gene encodes CDR1 MGHRA and CDR2 YSYEKL. This CDR3 is built from 18 residues. With 5 bases clipped from V and 1 base from J, the junction kept 13 bases outside the gene matches. CDR3 nucleotides: TGCGCCAGCAGCTTTCAGGCCCCGGGACTAGCGGTATCCTACGAGCAGTACTTC. It encodes CASSFQAPGLAVSYEQYF.